The 9 T cell receptor beta chains listed next were all sequenced from one sample in a study of OX40 agonist ivuxolimab in advanced cancers. This table comes from immunoSEQ multiplex PCR, and its TCRdb copy is limited to in-frame clones, with some not included. The sample has about 70,000 clones, about 93% seen once; the top ten hold about 7.1%. Sequenced material: CD4+ or CD8+ T cells sorted from blood, taken in a trial of the OX40 agonist ivuxolimab. These receptors came from an adult with an advanced solid tumor such as melanoma, head and neck, liver or kidney cancer.

The chain joins TRBV9 to TRBJ2-5; perhaps TRBD2 as D (5 bases). Germline CDR1 reads SGDLS; CDR2 reads YYNGEE. The length of the CDR3 is 15 residues. The V end was cut by 4 bases, the J end by 4 bases, with 17 bases between. The CDR3 sequence is CASSPGLGLGETQYF. DNA for the CDR3: TGTGCCAGCAGCCCCGGACTTGGGCTGGGAGAGACCCAGTACTTC. The whole variable domain, remainder taken from reference TRBV9 and TRBJ2-5, is DSGVTQTPKHLITATGQRVTLRCSPRSGDLSVYWYQQSLDQGLQFLIQYYNGEERAKGNILERFSAQQFPDLHSELNLSSLELGDSALYFCASSPGLGLGETQYFGPGTRLLVL.

This chain uses TRBV7-9 with TRBJ2-7, with D unresolved. Per germline, CDR1 SEHNR and CDR2 FQNEAQ (reference sequence). CDR3 length: 14 amino acids. Trimming took off 7 bases at V and 1 base at J, with 14 bases between the two ends. This CDR3 reads CASTSVGQSYEQYF. Here the CDR3 DNA reads TGTGCCAGCACCTCAGTCGGCCAGTCCTACGAGCAGTACTTC. Looking up the rest from reference TRBV7-9 and TRBJ2-7 gives the full variable domain: DTGVSQNPRHKITKRGQNVTFRCDPISEHNRLYWYRQTLGQGPEFLTYFQNEAQLEKSRLLSDRFSAERPKGSFSTLEIQRTEQGDSAMYLCASTSVGQSYEQYFGPGTRLTVT.

As concerns this clone: The same CDR3 arises from other DNA sequences in this sample as well. The CDR3 loop reads CASSPGGPYEQYF. The CDR3 DNA is TGTGCCAGCTCCCCGGGGGGCCCCTACGAGCAGTACTTC. V and J are TRBV18 and TRBJ2-7; TRBD2 is a possible D gene (7 bases). Trimming pared 6 bases from V and 2 bases from J, leaving 11 bases between. The CDR3 loop spans 13 amino acids. Germline CDR1 reads KGHSH; CDR2 reads LQKENI.

The genes are TRBV7-9 and TRBJ2-7; 8 bases are shared with TRBD1. The CDR3 is made up of 15 amino acids. CDR1 and CDR2 from the germline V gene are SEHNR and FQNEAQ (reference sequence). J gave up 0 bases and V 2 bases, and 3 bases lay outside the gene matches. The CDR3 DNA reads as TGTGCCAGCAGCTTAACAGGGGGGCCCTCCTACGAGCAGTACTTC. Protein product: CASSLTGGPSYEQYF.

The chain joins TRBV11-2 to TRBJ2-3; unclear D gene. Germline CDR1 and CDR2: SGHAT and FQNNGV. This CDR3 has 11 residues. V gave up 5 bases and J gave up 2 bases, with 2 bases separating them. Written as DNA, the CDR3 is TGTGCCAGCAGCATCACAGATACGCAGTATTTT. It specifies CASSITDTQYF.

In its sample, this clone was seen a few times. This chain connects TRBV27 to TRBJ1-5; no clear D. Between the trimmed V and J ends, which lost 7 bases and 2 bases, there was a span of 12 bases. The CDR3 contains 14 residues. The germline gives CDR1 MNHEY, CDR2 SMNVEV (reference sequence). DNA of the CDR3: TGTGCCAGCACCCTGGGTGGGGGCAATCAGCCCCAGCATTTT. It specifies CASTLGGGNQPQHF.

The chain joins TRBV6-6 to TRBJ2-3, with D tentatively TRBD1 (5 bases). V was clipped by 0 bases and J by 4 bases, with 11 bases between them. The CDR3 length is 15 residues. The germline V gene encodes CDR1 MNHNY and CDR2 SVGAGI (reference sequence). The CDR3 coding sequence is TGTGCCAGCAGTTACTCGGAAGGGGTCCCAGATACGCAGTATTTT. It specifies CASSYSEGVPDTQYF.

The chain employs TRBV9 and TRBJ2-3, with a tentative D call TRBD1 (5 bases). The CDR3 has 12 amino acids. Looked up from germline, CDR1 is SGDLS and CDR2 is YYNGEE. V lost 10 bases and J 4 bases, leaving 13 bases between the germline ends. The CDR3 reads CAGAPRADTQYF. CDR3 DNA sequence: TGTGCCGGGGCCCCTCGGGCAGATACGCAGTATTTT.

V usage is TRBV6-5 and J usage is TRBJ2-2; perhaps TRBD1 as D (6 bases). Per germline, CDR1 MNHEY and CDR2 SVGAGI. The CDR3 spans 13 residues. The V end lost 5 bases, the J end lost 6 bases, and 10 bases lay between the germline ends. The CDR3, as DNA: TGTGCCAGCAGTGATTGGACAGCCGGGGAGCTGTTTTTT. This sequence encodes CASSDWTAGELFF.